Presented here are 7 T cell receptor beta chains from one specimen sequenced in a study of spatial heterogeneity in lung cancer. Each CDR3 protein is one row after TCRdb ran MiXCR on the 5' RACE reads. Of approximately 82,000 distinct CDR3 sequences listed, around an eighth were seen once; the top ten hold about 4.6%. The time point: sample taken at primary tumor resection. The authors sequenced whole RNA from tumor, nontumor lung or frozen PBMC without sorting. The material was PBMCs, obtained at surgery. The receptors shown here come from a male donor with early-stage non-small cell lung cancer.

The chain employs TRBV6-5 and TRBJ1-5; D unclear. The ends were cut back, 6 bases at V and 4 bases at J, with 19 bases in the middle. CDR1 and CDR2 from the germline V gene are MNHEY and SVGAGI. CDR3 length equals 16 residues. CDR3 sequence reads: CASSPSRVGSNQPQHF. CDR3 sequence (DNA): TGTGCCAGCAGCCCCTCAAGAGTCGGGTCGAATCAGCCCCAGCATTTT.

This clonotype has more than one count but fewer than ten. J is TRBJ1-2 and V is TRBV12-3 or TRBV12-4; 9 positions agree with TRBD1. Trimming at V came to 6 bases and at J to 6 bases, leaving 8 bases not matched to a gene. This CDR3 is 14 amino acids long. The CDR3 DNA is TGTGCCAGCAGCTCGACAGGGGGGAAGGATGGCTACACCTTC. Translation: CASSSTGGKDGYTF.

This clonotype was detected a few times. The chain carries TRBV18 and TRBJ2-3; 7 bases match TRBD2. Trimming cost V 3 bases and J 1 base; bases outside gene matches: 4. Germline V CDR1 and CDR2: KGHSH, LQKENI. The CDR3 length is 15 residues. The DNA of the CDR3 is TGTGCCAGCTCACCTACGGGAGGAGGCACAGATACGCAGTATTTT. Protein product: CASSPTGGGTDTQYF.

The chain combines TRBV7-9 with TRBJ2-5; maybe TRBD2 (6 bases). This CDR3 is 16 amino acids long. V lost 4 bases, J lost 4 bases, and 19 bases lay in between. CDR1 is SEHNR and CDR2 is FQNEAQ in the germline V gene (reference sequence). CDR3 sequence: CASSSMDTAGGETQYF. DNA of the CDR3: TGTGCCAGCAGCTCGATGGACACTGCCGGGGGAGAGACCCAGTACTTC.

The chain joins TRBV6-2 or TRBV6-3 to TRBJ2-7, with 7 bases that match TRBD2. Per germline, CDR1 MNHEY and CDR2 SVGEGT. J gave up 0 bases and V 0 bases, and 5 bases lay outside the gene matches. The CDR3 loop spans 16 amino acids. The CDR3 loop is CASSYSLREFSYEQYF. As DNA, the CDR3 is TGTGCCAGCAGTTACTCGTTGCGGGAGTTCTCCTACGAGCAGTACTTC.

The V gene is TRBV7-9, the J gene TRBJ2-2; D not certain. The V gene's germline CDR1 is SEHNR and CDR2 FQNEAQ (reference sequence). CDR3 size: 15 residues. V shed 1 base and J shed 1 base, with 7 bases lying between them. The CDR3 bases are TGTGCCAGCAGCTTAGGGTCTGTGAACACCGGGGAGCTGTTTTTT. Its translation is CASSLGSVNTGELFF.

This clonotype was counted many times. The genes are TRBV7-9 and TRBJ1-2; 9 bases are a match to TRBD1. This CDR3 has 16 residues. V was pared by 5 bases and J by 7 bases, with 14 bases of the junction left unmatched. Germline CDR1 SEHNR, CDR2 FQNEAQ (reference sequence). CDR3 amino acids: CASSPPPRDRVVGYTF. As DNA, the CDR3 is TGTGCCAGCAGCCCGCCCCCCCGGGACAGGGTGGTTGGCTACACCTTC.